The 22 T cell receptor beta chains below were found in one sample sequenced in a study of cytomegalovirus exposure and HLA in healthy donors. Primers for the PCR totalled 60 Vbeta and 13 Jbeta. The protocol was immunoSEQ multiplex PCR, while the TCRdb copy is restricted to in-frame clones and leaves out a portion. The data contain 110,000 or so clones, roughly 72% of them seen just once; the ten biggest clones take up 4% to 4.5%. The source material was PBMCs. All receptors come from a woman aged 40 to 49 in good health and CMV-seropositive.

This sequence joins TRBV7-2 and TRBJ1-2; perhaps TRBD1 as D (5 bases). CDR3 size: 14 residues. Trimming took off 2 bases at V and 3 bases at J, with 10 bases between the two ends. The germline V gene has CDR1 SGHTA and CDR2 FQGNSA. The CDR3 protein is CASSLRGRDYGYTF. The DNA of the CDR3 is TGTGCCAGCAGCTTAAGGGGCAGGGACTATGGCTACACCTTC.

This rearrangement joins TRBV9 to TRBJ2-2, with 7 bases aligning to TRBD2. V gave up 4 bases and J gave up 5 bases; unmatched junction bases: 8. The CDR3 has 15 amino acids. Germline V lookup: CDR1 SGDLS, CDR2 YYNGEE. CDR3 sequence: CASSQRGPGTGELFF. In nucleotides, the CDR3 is TGTGCCAGCAGCCAGCGGGGACCAGGAACCGGGGAGCTGTTTTTT.

This CDR3 reads CASESGGQSYEQYF. CDR3 DNA sequence: TGTGCCAGCGAATCCGGGGGACAGTCCTACGAGCAGTACTTC. V is TRBV7-9 and J is TRBJ2-7; D perhaps matches TRBD1 (7 bases). The V and J ends lost 8 bases and 1 base respectively, with 15 bases between them. Germline lookup yields CDR1 SEHNR and CDR2 FQNEAQ (reference sequence). This CDR3 has 14 residues. Filled out from reference TRBV7-9 and TRBJ2-7, the complete variable domain reads DTGVSQNPRHKITKRGQNVTFRCDPISEHNRLYWYRQTLGQGPEFLTYFQNEAQLEKSRLLSDRFSAERPKGSFSTLEIQRTEQGDSAMYLCASESGGQSYEQYFGPGTRLTVT.

The chain has TRBV5-8 and TRBJ1-2; TRBD1 matches at 8 bases. The V gene's germline CDR1 is SGHTS and CDR2 YDEGEE. Germline trimming cut 3 bases from V and 7 bases from J; bases unmatched to any gene: 14. This CDR3 has 16 amino acids. CDR3 protein: CASSSFWTGSGRGYTF. DNA of the CDR3: TGTGCCAGCAGCTCCTTCTGGACAGGGAGCGGACGTGGCTACACCTTC.

V usage is TRBV5-1 and J usage is TRBJ2-1; 11 bases agree with TRBD2. The CDR3 has 15 residues. Germline V lookup: CDR1 SGHRS, CDR2 YFSETQ. V was pared by 4 bases and J by 7 bases, with 7 bases of the junction left unmatched. Here the CDR3 reads CASSPTSGEGNEQFF. The CDR3 region has the DNA TGCGCCAGCAGCCCGACTAGCGGGGAGGGAAATGAGCAGTTCTTC. The variable domain in full, completed from reference TRBV5-1 and TRBJ2-1, reads KAGVTQTPRYLIKTRGQQVTLSCSPISGHRSVSWYQQTPGQGLQFLFEYFSETQRNKGNFPGRFSGRQFSNSRSEMNVSTLELGDSALYLCASSPTSGEGNEQFFGPGTRLTVL.

The CDR3 DNA reads TGTGCCAGAAGCCTCGGACAGGGAGCCACCGGGGAGCTGTTTTTT. Translated: CARSLGQGATGELFF. This chain joins TRBV5-3 and TRBJ2-2; 8 bases fit TRBD1. TRBV5-3 is reported as an ORF; its role is uncertain. The CDR3 loop spans 15 amino acids. V lost 4 bases and J lost 4; bases outside the gene matches: 6.

The chain has TRBV29-1 and TRBJ1-5; a possible D gene is TRBD1 (5 bases). Per germline, CDR1 SQVTM and CDR2 ANQGSEA. The CDR3 covers 12 residues. Trimming removed 4 bases from V and 10 bases from J, with 14 bases in between. CDR3 DNA sequence: TGCAGCGTTGCCGACAACCAGGGACCCCAGCATTTT. Protein sequence: CSVADNQGPQHF.

This chain's CDR3 is CASSKGRRGPMNTEAFF. The CDR3 nucleotides read TGTGCCAGCAGCAAAGGGAGGAGGGGCCCCATGAACACTGAAGCTTTCTTT. This chain joins TRBV21-1 and TRBJ1-1. TRBV21-1 corresponds to a pseudogene. The CDR3 spans 17 residues.

The chain carries TRBV5-1 and TRBJ1-1; D not resolved. Germline V gene lookup returns CDR1 SGHRS and CDR2 YFSETQ. CDR3 length: 15 residues. Trimming cost V 4 bases and J 2 bases, with 15 bases left between them. CDR3 residues: CASSPRRINNTEAFF. In DNA form, the CDR3 reads TGCGCCAGCAGCCCCAGGAGGATAAATAACACTGAAGCTTTCTTT.

V is TRBV5-1 and J is TRBJ2-7; 8 nucleotides match TRBD2. J lost 0 bases, V lost 0 bases, and 5 bases had no gene match. Germline V gene sequence: CDR1 SGHRS, CDR2 YFSETQ. The CDR3 extends over 16 amino acids. As DNA, the CDR3 is TGCGCCAGCAGCTTGGAGCTAGCGGGTGCCTCCTACGAGCAGTACTTC. Its protein product is CASSLELAGASYEQYF. Based on the CDR3 plus reference TRBV5-1 and TRBJ2-7, the full variable domain is KAGVTQTPRYLIKTRGQQVTLSCSPISGHRSVSWYQQTPGQGLQFLFEYFSETQRNKGNFPGRFSGRQFSNSRSEMNVSTLELGDSALYLCASSLELAGASYEQYFGPGTRLTVT.

This clone has more than one count but fewer than ten. The genes are TRBV10-3 and TRBJ1-1; 7 bases agree with TRBD1. The CDR3 sequence is 14 residues long. The germline gives CDR1 ENHRY, CDR2 SYGVKD. The V and J ends lost 6 bases and 1 base, in that order; junction bases with no gene match: 5. CDR3 sequence: CAIRPGTENTEAFF. The CDR3 DNA is TGTGCCATCAGACCCGGGACAGAGAACACTGAAGCTTTCTTT.

This chain uses TRBV27 with TRBJ2-5; 8 positions agree with TRBD2. The ends lost 2 bases at V and 11 bases at J; junction bases unmatched: 10. Germline V gene sequence: CDR1 MNHEY, CDR2 SMNVEV (reference sequence). The CDR3 consists of 14 residues. For the CDR3, the DNA is TGTGCCAGCAGTTTAACGGGAGGGCCGTGGGAGCAGTACTTC. Translated, it gives CASSLTGGPWEQYF.

The V call is TRBV5-1, the J call TRBJ2-2, with a possible D match to TRBD1 (6 bases). The V and J ends lost 4 bases and 0 bases respectively, with 10 bases between them. Germline assignment: CDR1 SGHRS and CDR2 YFSETQ. The CDR3 consists of 15 residues. CDR3 sequence: CASSQTGANTGELFF. Here the CDR3 DNA reads TGCGCCAGCAGCCAGACAGGAGCGAACACCGGGGAGCTGTTTTTT.

The chain couples TRBV6-1 to TRBJ1-5, with D maybe TRBD1 (6 bases). CDR1 is MNHNS and CDR2 is SASEGT in the germline V gene. CDR3 length: 14 residues. With 4 bases removed from V and 5 bases from J, the gap between germline ends came to 12 bases. CDR3 residues: CASSATGMDQPQHF. The CDR3 DNA reads as TGTGCCAGCAGTGCAACAGGGATGGATCAGCCCCAGCATTTT.

The chain combines TRBV4-3 with TRBJ1-5; possibly TRBD1 for D (5 bases). V was cut by 0 bases and J by 4 bases, with 10 bases left in between. This CDR3 contains 15 residues. Germline V CDR1 and CDR2: LGHNA, YSLEER. Here the CDR3 DNA reads TGCGCCAGCAGCCAAGACAGGGAACCAAATCAGCCCCAGCATTTT. Amino acid sequence: CASSQDREPNQPQHF.

The J gene is TRBJ1-2, the V gene TRBV7-9; D possibly corresponds to TRBD1 (6 bases). Germline CDR1 is SEHNR and CDR2 is FQNEAQ (reference sequence). V was clipped by 8 bases and J by 3 bases, with 10 bases between them. This CDR3 is built from 12 residues. CDR3: CASAGEYYGYTF. Written as DNA, the CDR3 is TGTGCCAGCGCAGGGGAATACTATGGCTACACCTTC.

The V call is TRBV5-1, the J call TRBJ1-4; 7 bases are shared with TRBD1. This CDR3 region has 14 residues. Trimming removed 7 bases from V and 6 bases from J; junction bases left unmatched: 9. CDR1 and CDR2 from the germline V gene are SGHRS and YFSETQ. The CDR3 DNA follows: TGCGCCAGCTCTTATCAGGGGGTCGATGAAAAACTGTTTTTT. This encodes CASSYQGVDEKLFF.

The CDR3 DNA sequence: TGTGCCAGCAGCTTAAAAGCAGGTGCGAACACTGAAGCTTTCTTT. The encoded protein is CASSLKAGANTEAFF. The genes are TRBV7-3 and TRBJ1-1; D uncertain. The germline CDR1 and CDR2 sequences are SGHTA and FQGTGA. Trimming took 1 base from V and 1 from J, leaving 10 bases between them. The length of the CDR3 is 15 residues. Complete variable domain (other parts from reference TRBV7-3 and TRBJ1-1): GAGVSQTPSNKVTEKGKYVELRCDPISGHTALYWYRQSLGQGPEFLIYFQGTGAADDSGLPNDRFFAVRPEGSVSTLKIQRTERGDSAVYLCASSLKAGANTEAFFGQGTRLTVV.

Written as DNA, the CDR3 is TGTGCCAGCAGTTTACCGGCGGGAACTGAAGCTTTCTTT. As protein: CASSLPAGTEAFF. The rearrangement joins TRBV28 to TRBJ1-1; D is ambiguous. CDR1 and CDR2 from the germline V gene are MDHEN and SYDVKM. Deletions cut 2 bases from V and 5 bases from J, with 9 bases between. This CDR3 comprises 13 residues.

The chain recombines TRBV5-1 with TRBJ2-1; 8 bases agree with TRBD2. V was clipped by 4 bases and J by 5 bases; unmatched bases: 8. This CDR3 spans 15 amino acids. CDR1 and CDR2 from the germline V gene are SGHRS and YFSETQ. This CDR3 is CASSRHAGGDNEQFF. The CDR3 DNA reads as TGCGCCAGCAGCCGGCACGCGGGAGGCGACAATGAGCAGTTCTTC.

In regard to this clone: Other DNA sequences in the same sample also yield this CDR3. This chain joins TRBV7-2 and TRBJ2-7; 7 positions match TRBD2. The CDR3 runs to 13 residues. CDR1 and CDR2 from the germline V gene are SGHTA and FQGNSA. The ends lost 4 bases at V and 10 bases at J; junction bases unmatched: 10. The CDR3 region is CASSSRLAGEQYF. Here the CDR3 DNA reads TGTGCCAGCAGCTCCCGGTTGGCGGGGGAACAGTACTTC.

The rearrangement uses TRBV4-1 and TRBJ1-2; D not certain. The V and J ends lost 7 bases and 4 bases respectively, with 10 bases between them. The CDR3 totals 12 residues. Per germline, CDR1 MGHRA and CDR2 YSYEKL. CDR3 residues: CASTSSGYGYTF. The CDR3 bases are TGCGCCAGCACATCCTCGGGCTATGGCTACACCTTC.